This TCR beta chain originates from a study of identical twins. V lost 7 bases and J lost 2, with 15 bases in between. Looked up from germline, CDR1 is MDHEN and CDR2 is SYDVKM. This CDR3 comprises 15 residues. The study, taken as a whole, reports: Reduced insertions were recorded for abundant cord blood beta clonotypes, with no such pattern in memory repertoires.

A universal primer site came from template switching; cDNA carried unique molecular identifiers. TCRdb recomputed calls from the 5' RACE reads with MiXCR, one row per CDR3 protein. The sample lists just under 650,000 distinct CDR3 sequences; 7.1% were seen once. This clonotype has only a few counts. Its antigen remains unknown. A further study also used this sample, focusing on yellow fever vaccine responses in identical twins.

This chain links TRBV28 with TRBJ2-1; D unclear. The sequenced sample was PBMCs. The sequence was obtained from a woman between 18 and 30 years old in good health. CDR3 residues: CASTLGSAAYNEQFF. In DNA, the CDR3 is TGTGCCAGCACCCTTGGGTCTGCCGCCTACAATGAGCAGTTCTTC. Variable domain in full (rest from reference TRBV28 and TRBJ2-1): DVKVTQSSRYLVKRTGEKVFLECVQDMDHENMFWYRQDPGLGLRLIYFSYDVKMKEKGDIPEGYSVSREKKERFSLILESASTNQTSMYLCASTLGSAAYNEQFFGPGTRLTVL.